This is a list of T cell receptor beta chains from one sample in a study of blood T cell repertoires in COVID-19. TCRdb's table, derived via immunoSEQ multiplex PCR, lists solely in-frame clones and lacks some. This sample has around 450,000 clones, with 90% found just once. Input material: PBMCs or T cells enriched from blood (not recorded which). The receptors were sampled from a man between 18 and 29 years old who had recovered from COVID-19. Each CDR3 is given with its conserved first and last residue. D genes are given only for firm matches. Part of the rows lack a size; the others show once, few, many or a class for expanded clones.

D	V	J	size	DNA	CDR3
TRBD1	TRBV4-1	TRBJ2-7	NA	TGCGCCAGCAGCCAATCTGGCCGGACAGGGACCTACGAGCAGTACTTC	CASSQSGRTGTYEQYF
NA	TRBV15	TRBJ1-3	NA	TGTGCCACCAGCAGAGATCGGTCGGTATCCTCTGGAAACACCATATATTTT	CATSRDRSVSSGNTIYF
NA	TRBV7-3	TRBJ1-6	NA	TGTGCCAGCAGCAGATGGACAGCTTCACCCCTCCACTTT	CASSRWTASPLHF
TRBD1	TRBV7-2	TRBJ2-1	NA	TGTGCCAGCAGTACCGGGACAGGGGTCAATGAGCAGTTCTTC	CASSTGTGVNEQFF
NA	TRBV9	TRBJ2-3	NA	TGTGCCAGCAGCGTAGAAGGGGCGGCAGATACGCAGTATTTT	CASSVEGAADTQYF
NA	TRBV28	TRBJ1-2	NA	TGTGCCAGCAGTTTATTAGGGGCTCAGGGCTACACCTTC	CASSLLGAQGYTF
TRBD1	TRBV5-1	TRBJ1-4	NA	TGCGCCAGCAGCTTGGAAGGGGGCGACAGTGAAAAACTGTTTTTT	CASSLEGGDSEKLFF
NA	TRBV5-1	TRBJ2-1	once	TGCGCCAGCAGCTTTAACCAGAATGAGCAGTTCTTC	CASSFNQNEQFF
NA	TRBV12-5	TRBJ2-2	NA	TGTGCTAGTGGTTTGGTACTAGGCGGAACCGGGGAGCTGTTTTTT	CASGLVLGGTGELFF
TRBD1	TRBV9	TRBJ1-4	NA	TGTGCCAGCAGCGGGGGGTCCGGGACAGACGTTGGCAAACTGTTTTTT	CASSGGSGTDVGKLFF
TRBD1	TRBV19	TRBJ1-2	NA	TGTGCCAGTAGACGACCGGGACAGGGGGCCGATGGCTACACCTTC	CASRRPGQGADGYTF
NA	TRBV18	TRBJ1-1	NA	TGTGCCAGCTCCCCCGGTCCTGACACTGAAGCTTTCTTT	CASSPGPDTEAFF